The 9 T cell receptor beta chains below were found in one sample sequenced in a study of shared clonotypes between healthy human individuals. Only in-frame clones appear in the TCRdb table, and some are missing; sequencing was by immunoSEQ multiplex PCR. The sample lists over a million clones, roughly 96% seen once, with about 1% in the top ten. The sequenced sample consisted of naive CD4+ T cells sorted from blood. Subset defined: CD45RA+ positively selected. Source of these receptors: a man aged 30-40 years in good health.

The genes are TRBV10-2 and TRBJ2-3, with 10 positions matching TRBD2. Germline V CDR1 and CDR2: WSHSY, SAAADI. Trimming removed 10 bases from V and 6 bases from J; junction bases left unmatched: 7. The CDR3 extends over 13 amino acids. CDR3 sequence: CATGTSVADTQYF. CDR3 nucleotides: TGCGCCACCGGGACTAGCGTGGCGGATACGCAGTATTTT.

The chain has TRBV11-2 and TRBJ2-2; D gene uncertain. Trimming removed 3 bases from V and 1 base from J, with 15 bases in between. This CDR3 has 17 residues. Germline V CDR1 and CDR2: SGHAT, FQNNGV. CDR3 sequence: CASSFRSGRENTGELFF. CDR3 bases: TGTGCCAGCAGCTTTAGGTCGGGCAGAGAGAACACCGGGGAGCTGTTTTTT.

The CDR3 nucleotides are TGTGCCAGCAGCTTGGGCACATTCTCAGCCAAAAACATTCAGTACTTC. Residues: CASSLGTFSAKNIQYF. The chain employs TRBV5-8 and TRBJ2-4, with no clear D. The CDR3 covers 16 residues. Germline CDR1 SGHTS, CDR2 YDEGEE. The ends were cut back, 0 bases at V and 0 bases at J, with 10 bases in the middle.

This rearrangement joins TRBV10-1 to TRBJ2-1, with 8 bases that match TRBD1. Germline trimming cut 4 bases from V and 9 bases from J; bases unmatched to any gene: 5. The CDR3 runs 13 residues. The germline V gene has CDR1 WNHNN and CDR2 SYGVQD (reference sequence). The CDR3 here is CASSGSQGGEQFF. The CDR3 nucleotides read TGCGCCAGCAGTGGGTCACAGGGGGGTGAGCAGTTCTTC.

About this clone itself: In the same sample, other DNA sequences code for this CDR3. The rearrangement links TRBV6-5 to TRBJ2-5; no firm D call. Germline loops: CDR1 MNHEY, CDR2 SVGAGI. This CDR3 is built from 11 residues. With 6 bases removed from V and 5 bases from J, the gap between germline ends came to 7 bases. Here the CDR3 reads CASSTRETQYF. CDR3 nucleotide sequence: TGTGCCAGCAGCACGCGGGAGACCCAGTACTTC.

The chain joins TRBV2 to TRBJ2-3; 12 positions agree with TRBD2. The CDR3 has 14 amino acids. Germline V lookup: CDR1 SNHLY, CDR2 FYNNEI. J gave up 11 bases and V 6 bases, and 9 bases lay outside the gene matches. The CDR3, as DNA: TGTGCCAGCAGCCTCGACGGACTAGCGGGACTGCAGTATTTT. It codes for CASSLDGLAGLQYF.

The chain carries TRBV21-1 and TRBJ2-7; the D call in the table, TRBD1, was not verified against the DNA. TRBV21-1 is a known pseudogene. The CDR3 runs to 16 residues. This CDR3 reads CASSQKTRVFCYEQYF. For the CDR3, the DNA is TGTGCCAGCAGCCAAAAGACCAGGGTGTTTTGCTACGAGCAGTACTTC.

The chain links TRBV20-1 to TRBJ1-1, with D perhaps matching TRBD1 (5 bases). The length of the CDR3 is 10 residues. CDR1 is DFQATT, CDR2 SNEGSKA, per germline (reference sequence). CDR3 DNA sequence: TGCAGCCCAGGGAGCACTGAAGCTTTCTTT. Translation: CSPGSTEAFF.

For this clone: The sample carries other DNA sequences with the same CDR3. The chain is built from TRBV7-9 and TRBJ2-7; D is uncertain. CDR1 SEHNR and CDR2 FQNEAQ come from the germline V gene (reference sequence). The V end lost 4 bases, the J end lost 4 bases, and 5 bases lay between the germline ends. The CDR3 is 11 amino acids. The CDR3 DNA sequence: TGTGCCAGCAGCTCTAGATACGAGCAGTACTTC. Translation gives CASSSRYEQYF.